Described below is a single T cell receptor beta chain sequence and its context. What it binds is not known. This entry belongs to a study of CD8 T cells in ankylosing spondylitis. Study-wide results and caveats: Significant enrichment of disease-linked clones was reportedly seen in matched ankylosing spondylitis synovial fluid.

The CDR3 spans 14 residues. The germline CDR1 and CDR2 sequences are DFQATT and SNEGSKA (reference sequence). The V end was cut by 6 bases, the J end by 2 bases, with 16 bases between. Using quantitative 5'-RACE with molecular barcodes, the authors made TCR beta libraries. MiXCR was run by TCRdb on the 5' RACE reads, yielding one entry per CDR3 protein. The repertoire holds roughly 180,000 distinct CDR3 sequences, with around 10% as singletons. The chain is built from TRBV20-1 and TRBJ1-2; unclear D gene. The specimen sequenced was blood, either unsorted or a sorted T cell fraction (not recorded which). The TCR sequence derives from a male donor with ankylosing spondylitis or in good health (not recorded which). The DNA of the CDR3 is TGCAGTGCCACGGCTGGGGTGGGGAACTATGGCTACACCTTC. It translates to CSATAGVGNYGYTF.